This TCR beta chain was documented in a study of cytomegalovirus exposure and HLA in healthy donors listed by TCRdb under 2017. About the full investigation: According to an earlier analysis of a few hundred of the donors, roughly 180 million T cells yielded over 90 million unique TCR beta sequences and 276 Gb of sequence data. Typing coverage varied by locus: 629-630 donors for A, B, C, DRB1 and DQB1; 500 to 550 for DQA1; approximately 570 for DPA1; approximately 470 for DPB1. The aim of the study was to test whether cataloging public T cell receptors could identify signatures of past pathogen exposure. HLA typing covered class I and class II loci at four-digit resolution. Among the roughly 370 genotyped donors, roughly 80% belonged to the genetic ancestry cluster associated with self-reported Caucasian donors. To decide whether each TCR beta V gene segment behaved as functional or pseudogenic, an earlier analysis of over 500 of the donors relied on high-throughput TCR beta sequencing. Every repertoire in the discovery cohort had been generated on one and the same sequencing platform. In a later genetic analysis, genome-wide SNP genotypes for about 55% of the roughly 670 donors were used, and that subset was treated as a discovery cohort. In the later analysis, no new phenotypic data were used to find candidate immune exposures; instead, reliance was placed on TCR beta sequences and their occurrence across donors. About 5 DR-DQ haplotypes were handled as single units for association and clustering, since linkage in the cohort was strong. An early release that covered 640 HLA-typed donors contained approximately 300 gigabases of sequencing data and tens of millions of unique TCR sequences. Donor age, sex, ethnicity and CMV serostatus were collected together with the repertoire data. In a later analysis, previously published TCR beta repertoires from 550 to 750 donors were re-analyzed and high-resolution HLA genotyping was added so that TCR occurrence patterns could be studied. Among roughly 400 genotyped donors of the cohort, an average of around 240,000 unique TCR beta nucleotide sequences was sequenced per donor, of which about 19% were non-productive. The study combined high-throughput TCR immunosequencing, statistical association of individual TCRs with disease status, and machine learning to predict cytomegalovirus infection status. A separate validation cohort of 100 to 150 different subjects was used in addition to the approximately 700-subject first cohort. The study used immunosequencing to profile the T cell repertoires of about 670 subjects and linked those repertoires to cytomegalovirus serostatus. On the study overall, not on this receptor specifically: A later analysis found that most CMV-associated TCR beta chains appeared HLA-restricted, with HLA associations seemingly driven largely by CMV exposure. Strong co-occurrence of HLA alleles, especially DR and DQ, made assigning TCR associations to individual alleles difficult. The cohort was sequenced for TCR beta chains only, and without alpha or paired-chain data the features that could be detected were limited. Roughly uniform sequencing depth across donors was assumed in presence/absence analyses, although this assumption may not hold. The classifier was reported to diagnose cytomegalovirus status with high specificity and sensitivity in both the original and validation cohorts. Specific HLA alleles were associated with 15,000 to 20,000 TCR beta sequences at a false discovery rate of 0.05 in a later analysis. A cluster of highly shared sequence variants was judged likely to be a technical artifact of the sequencing pipeline. Because counts were too low, approximately 18 rarely observed V segments, including chromosome 9 orphons, were excluded from the earlier analysis of some 540 of the donors. Because the 87-base-pair reads could not distinguish some IMGT-functional V segments, including TRBV6-2 and TRBV6-3, those segments were excluded. According to a later analysis, parvovirus B19, influenza, CMV and Epstein-Barr virus appeared linked to several top co-occurrence clusters. Most TCR sequences were observed very rarely across donors, whereas some public TCRs were present in many individuals. An association between a missense DCLRE1C variant and V-gene and J-gene trimming of TCR beta chains was found in a later genetic analysis and replicated in an independent cohort. A few of the identified cytomegalovirus-associated TCR beta chains were confirmed in vitro to be specific for cytomegalovirus antigens. In the study, approximately 160 TCR beta chains were listed as associated with cytomegalovirus. Immune exposure information for the cohort was limited to CMV serostatus. Linkage disequilibrium might explain the correlated functional status among segregating V segments, but an unknown experimental factor could not be excluded. In an earlier analysis of fewer than 700 of the donors, most TCR beta V segments appeared in productive rearrangements about 87% or about 30% of the time, broadly matching IMGT annotations. It was suggested by the authors that the approach could potentially be generalized to other disease states and immunological phenotypes. Compared with the approximately 670-donor mean, donors in an Asian-associated ancestry cluster had fewer N-insertions in productive TCRs, according to a later genetic analysis. A further reported finding was that TCR beta sequences accurately predicted the HLA-A and HLA-B alleles for most subjects in the first cohort. In a later analysis, the rate of TCR association differed among HLA loci, with DRB1 alleles having the most associated TCRs and HLA-C alleles having the fewest. Because HLA typing was missing for some donors at each locus, association tests included only the typed subset. Compared with equally common non-associated chains, HLA-associated TCR beta chains in a later analysis were more clonally expanded and had lower generation probabilities.

The CDR3 numbers 15 residues from cysteine through phenylalanine. Kept here is only the CDR3 DNA, which spans 45 bases and is read in frame from base 1. Deletion took 1 base off V and 4 bases off J, with a span of 11 bases between the germline ends. CDR1 and CDR2 (MGHRA, YSYEKL) derive from the germline V gene. The library came from the immunoSEQ multiplex PCR assay. For the multiplex PCR, a mixture combining 60 forward primers for TCR Vbeta segments and 13 reverse primers for TCR Jbeta segments was used. The CDR3 region of rearranged TCR beta genes was amplified from genomic DNA by a multiplex PCR assay. The Illumina HiSeq System was used to sequence the amplified TCR beta libraries as 87-base-pair reads. Per the source publication's procedure: In a later analysis, around 80 million unique TCR beta chains were counted across the roughly 670 repertoires, and roughly 11 million of these chains were shared by at least two donors. Raw reads were error-corrected and collapsed into unique sequences by a nearest-neighbor algorithm in which closely related sequences were merged to remove PCR and sequencing errors. Alignment of CDR3 sequences to IMGT reference sequences was used to assign V, D and J gene segments. Each retained sequence needed at least a six-nucleotide match to both a V gene segment and a J gene segment. A rearrangement was called productive if the CDR3 had no stop codons and remained in frame with V and J, and every other rearrangement was called non-productive. Following IMGT convention, CDR3 was defined as the stretch from the second conserved V-encoded cysteine up to the conserved J-encoded phenylalanine. The earlier analysis of 450 to 750 of the donors excluded any sequence lacking an unambiguous match to a single V gene segment. In an earlier analysis of 500 to 750 of the donors, V segments were called functional above 56.7% productive rearrangements and were called segregating when the between-donor standard deviation exceeded 5%. A statistical classification framework was built to diagnose cytomegalovirus status from the catalog of TCR beta chain sequences. A later analysis assigned V and J genes by comparing TCR nucleotide sequences with IMGT/GENE-DB human TR gene sequences. A later analysis assigned CDR3 sequences and most-parsimonious VDJ recombination scenarios with the TCRdist pipeline. In a later analysis, each TCR beta chain was defined by its CDR3 amino acid sequence together with its V-gene family, and reads without a unique V-gene family were excluded. In a later analysis, around 600 highly shared, low-generation-probability nucleotide sequences were removed to address suspected cross-contamination and a sequencing artifact. A later analysis calculated a clonal expansion index for each public chain from normalized within-repertoire ranks of inferred template counts. A later analysis computed generation probabilities with a VDJ recombination model fitted to out-of-frame rearrangements, and checked the results against IGoR. A later analysis scored TCR-TCR, TCR-HLA and TCR-CMV co-occurrence with hypergeometric tests, applying a repertoire-size bias correction to TCR pairs. A later analysis estimated false discovery rates by permuting HLA or CMV assignments 20 times. A later analysis grouped co-occurring TCRs with DBSCAN, adding TCRdist sequence similarity when clustering within HLA-allele-positive subsets. Repertoires with fewer than 30,000 or more than 120,000 public chains were left out of co-occurrence clustering, as were four to six repertoires with anomalous nucleotide sharing. TCRdb took this table from immuneACCESS and kept in-frame rearrangements with V and J called. Such tables lack part of the clones; where checked against another copy, unresolved V genes explain under half of the gap, and the rest is unexplained. For V, J and clone size, that table is used; D and trimming come from the DNA. Here the sample has approximately 150,000 clones; just under 80% occur a single time. The biggest ten clones account for roughly 1.2% of the sample.

The cohort consisted of 600 to 700 healthy bone marrow donors. Cohort members were all nominally healthy when sampled, although unrecorded immune exposures were likely present. The donor tested CMV seronegative and was one of the 352 seronegative cohort members. Each donor provided a peripheral blood sample, and peripheral blood mononuclear cells were used for TCR beta sequencing. The Qiagen DNeasy Blood Extraction Kit was used to extract genomic DNA from the blood cell samples. As to this clone: Its cognate antigen has yet to be identified. Base-call qualities are not available, and no considerably larger clone is one nucleotide away. At the DNA level, this CDR3 is encoded by other sequences in the same sample as well.

The rearrangement combines TRBV4-1 with TRBJ1-3, with TRBD1 as a weak D call on 6 bases. Sequencing input: PBMCs. This TCR was sampled from a woman aged 50 to 60 in good health and CMV-seronegative. The DNA sequence follows: TGCGCCAGCAGCCAAGGGGGGCAGGGCGGAAACACCATATATTTT. Translated, this is CASSQGGQGGNTIYF.